This is a list of T cell receptor beta chains from one sample in a study of T cell responses to AZD1222 COVID-19 vaccine. Sequencing was performed with immunoSEQ multiplex PCR; in TCRdb, only in-frame clones are kept and a portion is missing. The sample yields roughly 140,000 clones, roughly 91% seen once. The sample here was peripheral blood, taken on day 0 of AZD1222 vaccination. The receptors here all came from an adult in good health. The CDR3 runs from the conserved cysteine through the conserved F or W. D genes are given only for firm matches. Not all rows give a size; the values are once, few, many and, for expanded clones, a class.

abundance,v_gene,d_gene,j_gene,CDR3nt,CDR3aa
once,TRBV12-3/TRBV12-4,-,TRBJ1-2,TGTGCCAGCAGTTCACGACAGGATTGGGGCTACACCTTC,CASSSRQDWGYTF
-,TRBV5-1,-,TRBJ2-2,TGCGCCAGTTCGATCGGGACACTCAAAAACACCGGGGAGCTGTTTTTT,CASSIGTLKNTGELFF
-,TRBV5-5,-,TRBJ2-7,TGTGCCAGCAGCCCCGCGCTTGGCGGATATTCTCGCGCCGGCGAGCAGTACTTC,CASSPALGGYSRAGEQYF
-,TRBV6-6,TRBD2,TRBJ2-1,TGTGCCAGCAATCCCGGGACCGGGAGGGGGTATGAGCAGTTCTTC,CASNPGTGRGYEQFF
-,TRBV5-5,TRBD2,TRBJ2-7,TGTGCCAGCAGCTTGTATAGCGGGAGTTACGAGCAGTACTTC,CASSLYSGSYEQYF
-,TRBV5-1,-,TRBJ2-7,TGCGCCAGCAGCCAGGCTCTACTACCCACAAAAACCTACGAGCAGTACTTC,CASSQALLPTKTYEQYF
-,TRBV7-2,-,TRBJ1-4,TGTGCCAGCAACCCCGGAGGGTCAATTAATGAAAAACTGTTTTTT,CASNPGGSINEKLFF
once,TRBV5-4,-,TRBJ2-1,TGTGCCAGCAGCAGGGACTCGGCCTACAATGAGCAGTTCTTC,CASSRDSAYNEQFF
few,TRBV5-1,TRBD1,TRBJ2-3,TGCGCCAGCAGCTTTCAGACAGGGAAAACAGATACGCAGTATTTT,CASSFQTGKTDTQYF
-,TRBV7-3,TRBD2,TRBJ2-7,TGTGCCAGCAGCTTAGAGCTAGCGGGAGGGCCCAGCTCCTACGAGCAGTACTTC,CASSLELAGGPSSYEQYF
-,TRBV7-9,-,TRBJ1-3,TGTGCCAGCAGCTTGTTGGGGTCGGACACCATATATTTT,CASSLLGSDTIYF
-,TRBV6-2/TRBV6-3,-,TRBJ2-5,TGTGCCAGCACCCCCGGAGGCGGGGTTGAGACCCAGTACTTC,CASTPGGGVETQYF
-,TRBV5-4,TRBD1,TRBJ1-2,TGTGCCAGCAGCGGCTCCGGGACAGGGGAATATGGCTACACCTTC,CASSGSGTGEYGYTF
-,TRBV19,-,TRBJ1-2,TGTGCCAGTAGTATAGGCGGTAACAATAACTATGGCTACACCTTC,CASSIGGNNNYGYTF
-,TRBV19,-,TRBJ2-2,TGTGCCAGTAGTATAAGGATGAGGGAGAGGTCCGGGGAGCTGTTTTTT,CASSIRMRERSGELFF
-,TRBV4-2,TRBD2,TRBJ2-6,TGTGCCAGCAGCCCGCTAGCGGGTCCCTCTGGGGCCAACGTCCTGACTTTC,CASSPLAGPSGANVLTF
once,TRBV13,-,TRBJ2-7,TGTGCCAGCAGCTTAGGGGGCTACGAGCAGTACTTC,CASSLGGYEQYF
once,TRBV5-5,TRBD1,TRBJ2-1,TGTGCCAGCAGCTTGACCGACAGGGGCCGATACAATGAGCAGTTCTTC,CASSLTDRGRYNEQFF
-,TRBV7-9,TRBD1,TRBJ1-1,TGTGCCAGCAGCTTACTTAGGGGGACAGGGGGCACTGAAGCTTTCTTT,CASSLLRGTGGTEAFF
-,TRBV5-1,TRBD1,TRBJ1-2,TGCGCCAGCAGGACGGGACAGGGATTCTATGGCTACACCTTC,CASRTGQGFYGYTF
-,TRBV28,TRBD1,TRBJ1-6,TGTGCCAGCACCCTGACAGGGGTGAATTCACCCCTCCACTTT,CASTLTGVNSPLHF